These 22 T cell receptor beta chains were all obtained from the same sample, sequenced in a study of blood T cell repertoires in COVID-19. The assay was immunoSEQ multiplex PCR, and TCRdb's table has in-frame clones only and misses some. The table shows under 300,000 clones, with approximately 90% occurring only once. Sequencing was performed on peripheral blood. These receptors were collected from a woman in her thirties or forties who had recovered from COVID-19.

The chain carries TRBV7-2 and TRBJ2-7; D might be TRBD1 (6 bases). V shed 1 base and J shed 9 bases, with 25 bases lying between them. From germline, CDR1 is SGHTA and CDR2 FQGNSA. The CDR3 is made up of 17 amino acids. In DNA, the CDR3 is TGTGCCAGCAGCTTAGAGGTGTCGAGGACAGCCTTGGGCGGGCAGTACTTC. It encodes CASSLEVSRTALGGQYF.

V is TRBV7-2 and J is TRBJ2-2, with a possible D match to TRBD2 (6 bases). Germline V gene data show CDR1 as SGHTA and CDR2 as FQGNSA. This CDR3 contains 14 residues. The V end lost 6 bases, the J end lost 13 bases, and 21 bases lay between the germline ends. The CDR3 here is CASSRSSDAAVLFF. The DNA for the CDR3 is TGTGCCAGCAGTCGGTCTAGCGACGCGGCGGTGCTGTTTTTT. Combining the CDR3 with reference TRBV7-2 and TRBJ2-2 gives the whole variable domain GAGVSQSPSNKVTEKGKDVELRCDPISGHTALYWYRQSLGQGLEFLIYFQGNSAPDKSGLPSDRFSAERTGGSVSTLTIQRTQQEDSAVYLCASSRSSDAAVLFFGEGSRLTVL.

CDR3 nucleotides: TGTGCCAGCAGCCGCACTGAAGCTTTCTTT. This sequence encodes CASSRTEAFF. The chain has TRBV5-5 and TRBJ1-1, with D uncertain. Germline values: CDR1 SGHKS, CDR2 YYEKEE (reference sequence). This CDR3 has 10 residues. V lost 4 bases to trimming and J lost 4 bases, with 2 bases between them.

The rearrangement uses TRBV15 and TRBJ2-1, with 8 bases matching TRBD2. Germline CDR1 reads LNHNV; CDR2 reads YYDKDF (reference sequence). The V and J ends lost 2 bases and 15 bases, in that order; junction bases with no gene match: 6. This CDR3 region has 12 residues. CDR3 sequence (DNA): TGTGCCACCAGCAGACATAGCGGGGATCTGTTCTTC. Its protein product is CATSRHSGDLFF.

The V call is TRBV6-2 or TRBV6-3, the J call TRBJ2-1, with a tentative D call TRBD2 (6 bases). V gave up 6 bases and J gave up 7 bases, with 13 bases separating them. Germline-derived CDR1 and CDR2 are MNHEY and SVGEGT. This CDR3 region has 13 residues. DNA of the CDR3: TGTGCCAGCAGCCCCTATCGGGGGAATGAGCAGTTCTTC. The encoded protein is CASSPYRGNEQFF.

The rearrangement links TRBV4-3 to TRBJ1-2; possible D gene TRBD1, 6 bases. This CDR3 spans 18 amino acids. The V gene's germline CDR1 is LGHNA and CDR2 YSLEER. The V gene lost 1 base and the J gene lost 5 bases, with 23 bases spanning the gap. This CDR3 reads CASSQAQTQGGGGYGYTF. In DNA, the CDR3 is TGCGCCAGCAGCCAAGCTCAAACTCAGGGTGGGGGCGGTTATGGCTACACCTTC.

A remark on this clone: This sample includes further DNA sequences coding for the same CDR3. The chain joins TRBV3-1 (or the pseudogene TRBV3-2) to TRBJ2-3; D is perhaps TRBD2 (7 bases). This CDR3 spans 15 amino acids. V lost 4 bases, J lost 3 bases, and 14 bases lay in between. In germline, CDR1 is LGHDT, CDR2 YNNKEL (reference sequence). CDR3 nucleotide sequence: TGTGCCAGCAGCCGAGGGGGAGGGGGGACAGATACGCAGTATTTT. It codes for CASSRGGGGTDTQYF.

This clone has just a few counts. The rearrangement joins TRBV5-1 to TRBJ2-3, with 11 positions matching TRBD2. The CDR3 has 17 residues. Germline V CDR1 and CDR2: SGHRS, YFSETQ. J gave up 4 bases and V 0 bases, and 7 bases lay outside the gene matches. The CDR3 DNA reads TGCGCCAGCAGCTTGGCCGGGACTAGCGGTGGGTCAGATACGCAGTATTTT. It translates to CASSLAGTSGGSDTQYF.

This clone was recorded only once. This chain uses TRBV6-5 with TRBJ2-2; D possibly corresponds to TRBD2 (5 bases). The CDR3 runs to 13 residues. V lost 6 bases and J lost 5, with 10 bases in between. CDR1 MNHEY and CDR2 SVGAGI come from the germline V gene. The CDR3: CASRPRRTGELFF. The CDR3, as DNA: TGTGCCAGCAGACCGCGGAGGACCGGGGAGCTGTTTTTT.

The chain is built from TRBV18 and TRBJ1-1; TRBD1 might be the D (6 bases). CDR1 is KGHSH and CDR2 is LQKENI in the germline V gene. Between the trimmed V and J ends, which lost 3 bases and 7 bases, there was a span of 15 bases. This CDR3 spans 14 amino acids. The CDR3 region is CASSPPGGAREAFF. DNA of the CDR3: TGTGCCAGCTCACCTCCGGGGGGGGCCCGTGAAGCTTTCTTT.

The V and J genes are TRBV6-5 and TRBJ2-7; no firm D call. The CDR3 covers 13 residues. The germline V gene encodes CDR1 MNHEY and CDR2 SVGAGI. V dropped 0 bases and J dropped 2 bases, with 5 bases sitting between them. CDR3 nucleotide sequence: TGTGCCAGCAGTTACTCCGGTACCTACGAGCAGTACTTC. It is translated as CASSYSGTYEQYF.

The chain links TRBV19 to TRBJ2-4; TRBD1 matches 8 bases. CDR1 is LNHDA and CDR2 is SQIVND in the germline V gene (reference sequence). V lost 3 bases and J lost 6; bases outside the gene matches: 7. This CDR3 contains 15 residues. The CDR3 nucleotides read TGTGCCAGTAGTATGGGGGCAGGGGGCTCAAACATTCAGTACTTC. This encodes CASSMGAGGSNIQYF.

The chain couples TRBV19 to TRBJ1-2; no reliable D call. CDR3 length equals 15 residues. V was cut by 3 bases and J by 4 bases, with 15 bases left in between. The germline V gene encodes CDR1 LNHDA and CDR2 SQIVND (reference sequence). This chain's CDR3 is CASSIFSSGSYGYTF. In DNA, the CDR3 is TGTGCCAGTAGTATTTTTTCGTCCGGGTCCTATGGCTACACCTTC.

The chain joins TRBV2 to TRBJ2-6; D might be TRBD1 (6 bases). This CDR3 has 18 residues. From germline, CDR1 is SNHLY and CDR2 FYNNEI. Trimming left V 6 bases short and J 0 bases short, with 18 bases between. This chain's CDR3 is CASSAFGRGPSGANVLTF. CDR3 DNA: TGTGCCAGCAGCGCCTTTGGCAGGGGCCCCTCTGGGGCCAACGTCCTGACTTTC.

The rearrangement links TRBV5-4 to TRBJ2-1, with TRBD2 matching over 13 bases. The CDR3 is 15 amino acids. Trimming at V came to 4 bases and at J to 5 bases, leaving 3 bases not matched to a gene. The germline V gene encodes CDR1 SGHNT and CDR2 YYREEE (reference sequence). For the CDR3, the DNA is TGTGCCAGCAGCGCAGGGACTAGCGGGAACAATGAGCAGTTCTTC. Translation gives CASSAGTSGNNEQFF.

The chain joins TRBV5-1 to TRBJ2-5; the match to TRBD2 covers 12 bases. CDR1 SGHRS and CDR2 YFSETQ come from the germline V gene. Trimming cost V 6 bases and J 5 bases; bases outside gene matches: 17. This CDR3 comprises 18 residues. CDR3 residues: CASKSPSGRVYRWETQYF. The CDR3 DNA reads as TGCGCCAGCAAATCGCCTAGCGGGAGGGTGTATCGGTGGGAGACCCAGTACTTC.

This clone appeared once. The gene calls are TRBV7-2 and TRBJ1-2; possibly TRBD1 for D (6 bases). CDR1 SGHTA and CDR2 FQGNSA come from the germline V gene. This CDR3 is built from 18 residues. V dropped 3 bases and J dropped 2 bases, with 22 bases sitting between them. CDR3 DNA sequence: TGTGCCAGCAGCTTGTTGGGTTCCGCGGGGGGCTACAACTATGGCTACACCTTC. This encodes CASSLLGSAGGYNYGYTF.

The chain uses TRBV7-9 and TRBJ2-3, with 10 bases fitting TRBD2. In germline, CDR1 is SEHNR, CDR2 FQNEAQ (reference sequence). The CDR3 runs 17 residues. V was clipped by 1 base and J by 4 bases; unmatched bases: 8. The CDR3 bases are TGTGCCAGCAGCTTAGGTCTGGCTAGCGGGAGAGCAGATACGCAGTATTTT. Amino acid sequence: CASSLGLASGRADTQYF.

The chain uses TRBV6-2 or TRBV6-3 and TRBJ2-1; 8 positions match TRBD1. Germline CDR1 MNHEY, CDR2 SVGEGT. The CDR3 has 16 amino acids. J gave up 4 bases and V 0 bases, and 5 bases lay outside the gene matches. Written as DNA, the CDR3 is TGTGCCAGCAGTTACTCCCCCGGGACAGGTTACAATGAGCAGTTCTTC. It translates to CASSYSPGTGYNEQFF.

The genes are TRBV30 and TRBJ2-2; 11 nucleotides line up with TRBD2. After removal of 0 bases from V and 3 bases from J, the junction contained 0 bases not matched to a gene. Germline V CDR1 and CDR2: GTSNPN, SVGIG (reference sequence). The CDR3 is 15 residues long. Here the CDR3 reads CAWSVLAGDTGELFF. CDR3 bases: TGTGCCTGGAGTGTACTAGCGGGAGACACCGGGGAGCTGTTTTTT.

The chain combines TRBV7-2 with TRBJ2-6, with D tentatively TRBD1 (6 bases). From germline, CDR1 is SGHTA and CDR2 FQGNSA. CDR3 size: 13 residues. Trimming took 5 bases from V and 9 from J, leaving 11 bases between them. In nucleotides, the CDR3 is TGTGCCAGCAGCCCGGACAGCAGCAACGTCCTGACTTTC. This gives the protein CASSPDSSNVLTF.

This clone was seen a handful of times. The J gene is TRBJ1-1, the V gene TRBV6-5; D call uncertain. Looked up from germline, CDR1 is MNHEY and CDR2 is SVGAGI. Trimming shortened V by 2 bases and J by 1 base, and 2 bases separated the two germline ends. CDR3 length: 12 amino acids. The CDR3 here is CASSYQNTEAFF. CDR3 in DNA: TGTGCCAGCAGTTACCAGAACACTGAAGCTTTCTTT.